The sequence of this T cell receptor (beta chain) was determined in a study of CD8+CD57+ T cells in acquired aplastic anemia. The study's findings and limits: Patients and controls shared nearly 30 CD8+ CDR3 sequences, which appeared highly expressed in patients and within their immunodominant clones. No significant patient-versus-control difference appeared in CD8+ Simpson's diversity.

This CDR3 is built from 14 residues. The V end lost 4 bases, the J end lost 4 bases, and 10 bases lay between the germline ends. Germline V CDR1 and CDR2: SNHLY, FYNNEI. About this clonotype: The antigen is undetermined.

CD8+CD57+ cell expansion had been shown by flow cytometry in patients chosen for sequencing. Patients, without exception, had severe acquired aplastic anemia. Genomic DNA served as template for TCR beta VDJ and CDR3 profiling. TCRdb independently ran MiXCR on the reads; one entry per CDR3 protein. The table includes fewer than 200,000 distinct CDR3 sequences, less than 60% detected once. The TCR sequence derives from a human donor with aplastic anemia. Sample: sorted CD4+, CD8+, or CD8+CD57+ T cells (not recorded which) from PBMCs. The rearrangement joins TRBV2 to TRBJ2-2; D unclear. The CDR3 sequence: CASSVVTSTGELFF. The DNA of the CDR3 is TGTGCCAGCAGTGTGGTAACGAGCACCGGGGAGCTGTTTTTT.